This TCR beta chain was recorded in a study of blood T cells in healthy people across ages. A sample-barcoded 5' primer and a J-beta primer mix were used in a second PCR of roughly 7 to 12 cycles. TCRdb analysed the 5' RACE reads with MiXCR anew, one entry per CDR3 protein. The sample carries about 590,000 distinct CDR3 sequences, under 30% recorded once. In germline, CDR1 is MNHEY, CDR2 SVGAGI. Losses at the gene ends were 6 bases for V and 0 bases for J; bases not matched to a gene: 4. This CDR3 is 15 amino acids long. This clonotype was observed at least ten times. This receptor was identified in a woman at least 80 years old in good health. J is TRBJ2-3 and V is TRBV6-5; the match to TRBD2 covers 9 bases. Sequencing was carried out using blood. CDR3 coding DNA: TGTGCCAGCAGCCGTAGCGGGGGCAGCACAGATACGCAGTATTTT. Translation: CASSRSGGSTDTQYF.